This section outlines one T cell receptor (beta chain) sequence together with its context. Sequenced by immunoSEQ multiplex PCR; TCRdb stores in-frame clones only, minus some. The sample records about 260,000 clones, 86% being singletons. The CDR3 totals 13 residues. Germline CDR1 is SQVTM and CDR2 is ANQGSEA. Between the trimmed V and J ends, which lost 4 bases and 10 bases, there was a span of 19 bases. This record comes from a study of blood T cell repertoires in COVID-19. The chain has TRBV29-1 and TRBJ1-2; D perhaps matches TRBD1 (6 bases). Sequencing used peripheral blood. This clonotype was sampled from a man aged 35 to 55 with active or convalescent COVID-19. The CDR3 DNA reads TGCAGCGTTGTTGTAGGGGGGGAAGGAGCCTACACCTTC. This encodes CSVVVGGEGAYTF.